The sequence of this T cell receptor beta chain was determined in a study of control samples from healthy donors and cancer patients. This clone was found once. The repertoire was sequenced with immunoSEQ multiplex PCR; TCRdb's copy has only in-frame clones and lacks some. This sample carries around 120,000 clones, roughly 88% of them seen once, and the ten largest clones take 3.4%. The CDR3 has 17 residues. This TCR came from a man aged 35 to 55 in good health. Source material: blood. The rearrangement links TRBV21-1 to TRBJ2-3; no DNA check was done on the table's D call, TRBD2. TRBV21-1 is designated a pseudogene. The CDR3 here is CASYKGGGTWSTDTQYF. CDR3 in DNA: TGTGCCAGCTATAAGGGAGGGGGGACATGGAGCACAGATACGCAGTATTTT.